The 3 T cell receptor beta chains reported below all come from one sample, sequenced in a study of T cells in Graves' hyperthyroidism and ophthalmopathy. Amplification of TCR beta CDR3 regions used RNA as the template. First-round RT-PCR with HTBI primers amplified the TCR CDR3 region. A single record per CDR3 protein comes from TCRdb applying MiXCR to the multiplex PCR reads. The data contain about 290,000 distinct CDR3 sequences, 10% to 15% of them seen just once; the ten biggest clones take up almost 8%. Sequencing input: blood. The source of these receptors is a woman in her 30s with Graves' hyperthyroidism that later progressed to Graves' ophthalmopathy.

This clonotype was counted ten times or more. The chain combines TRBV30 with TRBJ1-1, with D maybe TRBD1 (6 bases). This CDR3 is built from 13 residues. V was pared by 5 bases and J by 0 bases, with 10 bases between. Germline V gene sequence: CDR1 GTSNPN, CDR2 SVGIG (reference sequence). The CDR3 DNA follows: TGTGCCTGGGAGGACAGATTGAACACTGAAGCTTTCTTT. It yields the protein CAWEDRLNTEAFF.

The chain recombines TRBV11-3 with TRBJ2-3, with 9 bases lining up with TRBD1. The J segment lost 2 bases and the V segment lost 4 bases, leaving 1 base of the junction unmatched. CDR1 is SGHNT and CDR2 is YENEEA in the germline V gene. The CDR3 runs 14 residues. The CDR3: CASSYRGPTDTQYF. Written as DNA, the CDR3 is TGTGCCAGCAGCTACAGGGGGCCCACAGATACGCAGTATTTT.

This sequence joins TRBV24-1 and TRBJ2-1, with D unclear. Trimming took 9 bases from V and 5 from J, leaving 10 bases between them. The CDR3 is 12 amino acids. Germline loops: CDR1 KGHDR, CDR2 SFDVKD. The CDR3 protein is CATQTPNNEQFF. The CDR3 nucleotides are TGTGCCACCCAGACTCCGAACAATGAGCAGTTCTTC.